The clone carrying this TCR beta chain was seen more than once but under ten times. What it binds is not known. The iRepertoire nested amplicon-rescue multiplex PCR amplified TCR alpha and beta CDR3s from RNA. One-step reverse transcription and amplification started from about 100-400 ng of tissue mRNA or PBMC total RNA. Each CDR3 protein is one row after TCRdb ran MiXCR on the multiplex PCR reads. This table holds some 110,000 distinct CDR3 sequences, approximately 23% found once. The CDR3 totals 18 residues. Trimming took 5 bases from V and 2 from J; bases not matched to a gene: 8. The germline V gene has CDR1 SGHTA and CDR2 FQGNSA. This sample was taken from a study of glioma-infiltrating T cells. Whole-study findings and limits: Gliomas, especially low-grade, showed above-expected tissue-blood divergence; non-neoplastic patients showed below. Only very few CDR3 sequences appeared in both tissue and blood.

Sequenced: glioma tissue, nonneoplastic brain tissue, or PBMCs (not recorded which). This TCR came from a human donor with low-grade glioma or glioblastoma, undergoing nonglioma brain surgery, or in good health (not recorded which). The chain links TRBV7-2 to TRBJ2-2; 13 nucleotides line up with TRBD2. CDR3: CASSLLTSGRYNTGELFF. Written as DNA, the CDR3 is TGTGCCAGCAGCCTATTGACTAGCGGGAGGTATAACACCGGGGAGCTGTTTTTT.